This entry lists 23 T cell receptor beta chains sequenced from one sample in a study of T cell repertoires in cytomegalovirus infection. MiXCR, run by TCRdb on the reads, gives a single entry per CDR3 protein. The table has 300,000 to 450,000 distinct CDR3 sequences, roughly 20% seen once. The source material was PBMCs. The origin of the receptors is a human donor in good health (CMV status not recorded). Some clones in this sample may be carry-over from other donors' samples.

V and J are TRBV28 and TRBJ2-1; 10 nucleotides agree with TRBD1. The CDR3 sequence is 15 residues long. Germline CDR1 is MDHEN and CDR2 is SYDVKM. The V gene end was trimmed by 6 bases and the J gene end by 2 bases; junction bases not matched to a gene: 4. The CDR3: CASSTDRGPYNEQFF. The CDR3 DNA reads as TGTGCCAGCAGCACTGACAGGGGGCCCTACAATGAGCAGTTCTTC.

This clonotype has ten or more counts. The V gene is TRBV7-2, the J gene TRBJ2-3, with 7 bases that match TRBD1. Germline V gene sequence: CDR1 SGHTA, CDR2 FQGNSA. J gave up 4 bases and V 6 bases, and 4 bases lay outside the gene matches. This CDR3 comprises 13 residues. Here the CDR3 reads CASSKTGPDTQYF. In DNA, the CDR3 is TGTGCCAGCAGTAAGACAGGGCCAGATACGCAGTATTTT.

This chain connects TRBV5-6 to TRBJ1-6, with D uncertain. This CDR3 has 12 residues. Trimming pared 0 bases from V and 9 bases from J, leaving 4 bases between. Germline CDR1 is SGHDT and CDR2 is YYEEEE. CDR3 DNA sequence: TGTGCCAGCAGCTTGGACCCTTCACCCCTCCACTTT. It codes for CASSLDPSPLHF.

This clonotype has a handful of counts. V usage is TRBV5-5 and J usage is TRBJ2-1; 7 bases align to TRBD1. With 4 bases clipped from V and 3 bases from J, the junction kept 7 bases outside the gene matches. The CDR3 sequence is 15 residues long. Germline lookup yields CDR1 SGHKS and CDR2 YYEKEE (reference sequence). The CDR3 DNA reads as TGTGCCAGCAGCCTGGGACAGAGTTTCTACAATGAGCAGTTCTTC. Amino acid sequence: CASSLGQSFYNEQFF.

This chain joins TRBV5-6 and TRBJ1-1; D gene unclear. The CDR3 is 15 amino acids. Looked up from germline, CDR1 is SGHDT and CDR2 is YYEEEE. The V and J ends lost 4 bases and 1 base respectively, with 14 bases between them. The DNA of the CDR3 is TGTGCCAGCAGCGACAAGATCTCACCGAACACTGAAGCTTTCTTT. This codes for CASSDKISPNTEAFF.

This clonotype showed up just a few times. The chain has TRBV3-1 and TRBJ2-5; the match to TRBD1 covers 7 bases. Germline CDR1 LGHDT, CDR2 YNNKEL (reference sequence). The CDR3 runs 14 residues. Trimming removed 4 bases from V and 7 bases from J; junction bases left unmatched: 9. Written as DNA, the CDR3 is TGTGCCAGCAGCCGGGACAGCCGACTCATGACCCAGTACTTC. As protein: CASSRDSRLMTQYF.

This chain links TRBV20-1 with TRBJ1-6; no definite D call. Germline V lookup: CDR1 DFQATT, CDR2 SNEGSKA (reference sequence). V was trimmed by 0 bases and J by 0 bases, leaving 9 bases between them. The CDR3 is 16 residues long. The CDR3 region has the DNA TGCAGTGCTAGAGAGGCAGTGAGCTCCTATAATTCACCCCTCCACTTT. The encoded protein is CSAREAVSSYNSPLHF.

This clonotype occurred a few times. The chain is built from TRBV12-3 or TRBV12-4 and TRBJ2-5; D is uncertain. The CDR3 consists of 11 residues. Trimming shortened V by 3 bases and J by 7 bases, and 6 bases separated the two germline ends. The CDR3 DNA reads TGTGCCAGCAGTTTTCTGGGGACCCAGTACTTC. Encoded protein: CASSFLGTQYF.

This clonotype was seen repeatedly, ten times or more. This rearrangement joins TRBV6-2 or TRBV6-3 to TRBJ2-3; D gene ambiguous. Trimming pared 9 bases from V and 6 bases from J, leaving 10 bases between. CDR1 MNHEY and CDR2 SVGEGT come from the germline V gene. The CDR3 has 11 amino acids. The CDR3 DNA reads TGTGCCAGTGTAAGAGCGGATACGCAGTATTTT. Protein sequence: CASVRADTQYF.

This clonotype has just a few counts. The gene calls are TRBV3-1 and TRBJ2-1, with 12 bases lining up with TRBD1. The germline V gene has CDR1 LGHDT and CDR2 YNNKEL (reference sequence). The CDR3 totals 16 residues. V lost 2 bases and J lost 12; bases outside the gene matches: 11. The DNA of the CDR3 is TGTGCCAGCAGCCAATGGGACAGGGGGCCGGGACGCTGGCAGTTCTTC. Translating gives CASSQWDRGPGRWQFF.

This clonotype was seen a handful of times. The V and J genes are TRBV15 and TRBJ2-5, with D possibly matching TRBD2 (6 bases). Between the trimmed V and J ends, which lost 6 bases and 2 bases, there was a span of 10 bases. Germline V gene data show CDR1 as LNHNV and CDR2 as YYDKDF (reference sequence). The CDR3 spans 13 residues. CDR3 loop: CATSRSGQETQYF. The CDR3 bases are TGTGCCACCAGTCGGAGCGGGCAAGAGACCCAGTACTTC.

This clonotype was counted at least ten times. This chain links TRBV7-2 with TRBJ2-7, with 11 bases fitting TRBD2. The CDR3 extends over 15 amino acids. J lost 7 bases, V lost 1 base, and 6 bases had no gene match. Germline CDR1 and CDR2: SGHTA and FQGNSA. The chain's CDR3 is CASSLGLAGMGEQYF. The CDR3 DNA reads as TGTGCCAGCAGCTTAGGACTAGCGGGAATGGGGGAGCAGTACTTC.

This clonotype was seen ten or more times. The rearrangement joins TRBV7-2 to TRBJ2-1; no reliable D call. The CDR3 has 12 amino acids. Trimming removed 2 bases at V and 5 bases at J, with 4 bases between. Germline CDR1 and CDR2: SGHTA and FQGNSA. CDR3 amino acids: CASSLRNNEQFF. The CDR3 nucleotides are TGTGCCAGCAGCTTACGCAACAATGAGCAGTTCTTC. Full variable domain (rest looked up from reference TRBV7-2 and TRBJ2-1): GAGVSQSPSNKVTEKGKDVELRCDPISGHTALYWYRQSLGQGLEFLIYFQGNSAPDKSGLPSDRFSAERTGGSVSTLTIQRTQQEDSAVYLCASSLRNNEQFFGPGTRLTVL.

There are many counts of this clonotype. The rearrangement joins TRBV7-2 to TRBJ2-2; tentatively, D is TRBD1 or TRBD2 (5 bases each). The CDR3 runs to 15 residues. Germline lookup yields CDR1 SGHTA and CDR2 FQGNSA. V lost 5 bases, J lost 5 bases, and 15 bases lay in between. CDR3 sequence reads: CASSTGRVRTGELFF. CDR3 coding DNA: TGTGCCAGCAGCACGGGGCGGGTGAGGACCGGGGAGCTGTTTTTT.

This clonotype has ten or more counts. CDR3 bases: TGTGCCAGCAGTTTGGAGGGAGGGCCGAACATTCAGTACTTC. This translates into CASSLEGGPNIQYF. The V and J genes are TRBV12-3 or TRBV12-4 and TRBJ2-4; the match to TRBD2 covers 7 bases. V lost 3 bases and J lost 7; bases outside the gene matches: 6. The CDR3 has 14 amino acids.

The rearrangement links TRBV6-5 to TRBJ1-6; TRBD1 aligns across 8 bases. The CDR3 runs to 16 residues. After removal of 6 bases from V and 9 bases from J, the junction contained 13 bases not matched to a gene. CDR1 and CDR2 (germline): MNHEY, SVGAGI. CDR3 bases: TGTGCCAGCAGATTACTCCGTGGACAGGGAGCTTCACCCCTCCACTTT. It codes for CASRLLRGQGASPLHF.

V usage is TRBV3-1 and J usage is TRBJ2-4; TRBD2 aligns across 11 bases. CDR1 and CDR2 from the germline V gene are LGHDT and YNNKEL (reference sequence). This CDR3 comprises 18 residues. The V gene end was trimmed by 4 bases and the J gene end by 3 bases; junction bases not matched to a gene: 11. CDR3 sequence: CASSLTSGGPLGKNIQYF. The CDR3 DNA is TGTGCCAGCAGCCTAACTAGCGGGGGCCCCCTCGGCAAAAACATTCAGTACTTC.

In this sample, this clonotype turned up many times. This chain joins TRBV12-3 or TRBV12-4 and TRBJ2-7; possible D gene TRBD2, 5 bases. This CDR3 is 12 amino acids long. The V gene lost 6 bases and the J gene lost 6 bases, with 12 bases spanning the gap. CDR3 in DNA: TGTGCCAGCAGCCGCCCGGGATTCGAGCAGTACTTC. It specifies CASSRPGFEQYF.

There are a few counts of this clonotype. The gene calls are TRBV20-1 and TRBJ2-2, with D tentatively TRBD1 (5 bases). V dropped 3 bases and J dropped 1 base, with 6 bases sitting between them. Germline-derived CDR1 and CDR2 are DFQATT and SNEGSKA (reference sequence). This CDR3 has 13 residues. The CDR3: CSARGQNTGELFF. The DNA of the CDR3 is TGCAGTGCTAGGGGGCAGAACACCGGGGAGCTGTTTTTT.

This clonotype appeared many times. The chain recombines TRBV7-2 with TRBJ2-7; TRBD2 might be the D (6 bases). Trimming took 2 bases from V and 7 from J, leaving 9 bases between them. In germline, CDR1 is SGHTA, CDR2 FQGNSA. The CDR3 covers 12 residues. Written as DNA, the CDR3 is TGTGCCAGCAGCTTACGGGGAGGAGAGCAGTACTTC. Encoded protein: CASSLRGGEQYF.

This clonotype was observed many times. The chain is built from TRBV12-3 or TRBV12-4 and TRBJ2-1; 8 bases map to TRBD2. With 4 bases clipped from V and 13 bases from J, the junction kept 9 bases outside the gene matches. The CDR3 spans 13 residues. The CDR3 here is CASSYGQREKQFF. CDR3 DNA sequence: TGTGCCAGCAGTTATGGCCAGCGGGAGAAACAGTTCTTC.

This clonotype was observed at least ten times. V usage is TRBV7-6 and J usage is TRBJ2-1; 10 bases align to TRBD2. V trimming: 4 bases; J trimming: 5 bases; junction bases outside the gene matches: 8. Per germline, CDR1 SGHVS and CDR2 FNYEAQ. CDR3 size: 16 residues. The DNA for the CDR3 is TGTGCCAGCAGCTCAGAGCGGGAGGGCCGAAACAATGAGCAGTTCTTC. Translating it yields CASSSEREGRNNEQFF. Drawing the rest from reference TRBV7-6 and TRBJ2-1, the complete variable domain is GAGVSQSPRYKVTKRGQDVALRCDPISGHVSLYWYRQALGQGPEFLTYFNYEAQQDKSGLPNDRFSAERPEGSISTLTIQRTEQRDSAMYRCASSSEREGRNNEQFFGPGTRLTVL.

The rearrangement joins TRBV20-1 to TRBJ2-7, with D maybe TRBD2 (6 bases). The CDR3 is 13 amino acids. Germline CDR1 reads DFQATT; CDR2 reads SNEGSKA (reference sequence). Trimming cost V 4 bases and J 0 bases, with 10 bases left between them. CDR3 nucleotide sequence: TGCAGTGCTAAATCGACTAGCTCCTACGAGCAGTACTTC. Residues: CSAKSTSSYEQYF.